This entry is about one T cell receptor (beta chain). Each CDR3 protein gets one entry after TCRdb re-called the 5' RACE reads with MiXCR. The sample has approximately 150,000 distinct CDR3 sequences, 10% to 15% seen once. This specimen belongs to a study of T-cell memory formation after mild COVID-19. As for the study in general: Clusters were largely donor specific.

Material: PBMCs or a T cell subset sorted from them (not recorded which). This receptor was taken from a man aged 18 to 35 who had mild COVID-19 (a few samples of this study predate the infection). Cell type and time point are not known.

The CDR3 sequence: CASSMGRNYGYTF. For the CDR3, the DNA is TGTGCCAGCAGCATGGGACGTAACTATGGCTACACCTTC. The chain employs TRBV7-2 and TRBJ1-2, with TRBD1 as a possible D gene (5 bases). V gave up 5 bases and J gave up 1 base, with 8 bases separating them. Germline V gene sequence: CDR1 SGHTA, CDR2 FQGNSA. There are 13 residues in the CDR3.